These 20 T cell receptor beta chains came from one sample sequenced in a study of molecular identifiers for immune sequencing clone quantification. TCRdb passed the PCR reads through MiXCR, listing each CDR3 protein once. This table holds about 630,000 distinct CDR3 sequences, roughly 27% found once. Sequencing was performed on naive CD8+ T cells from blood, with Jurkat cell RNA spiked in. Noted subset: FACS-sorted CD8+CD4-CCR7+CD45RA+ naive T cells. The receptors derive from a human donor in good health. Some libraries in this study had Jurkat cell RNA spiked in.

This clonotype has at least ten counts. This sequence joins TRBV9 and TRBJ1-1, with D tentatively TRBD1 (5 bases). The CDR3 has 14 amino acids. Between the trimmed V and J ends, which lost 1 base and 4 bases, there was a span of 11 bases. CDR1 is SGDLS and CDR2 is YYNGEE in the germline V gene. The CDR3 loop reads CASSVWGESTEAFF. The DNA for the CDR3 is TGTGCCAGCAGCGTATGGGGCGAGAGCACTGAAGCTTTCTTT.

As DNA, the CDR3 is TGTGCCAGCAGCTCCCCAGTAAAGAACACTGAAGCTTTCTTT. This translates into CASSSPVKNTEAFF. The chain carries TRBV11-2 and TRBJ1-1, with no clear D. CDR3 size: 14 residues. V lost 4 bases to trimming and J lost 1 base, with 10 bases between them. Germline V lookup: CDR1 SGHAT, CDR2 FQNNGV.

In its sample, this clonotype was seen many times. The chain carries TRBV7-9 and TRBJ1-4; the match to TRBD1 covers 9 bases. The trim removed 5 bases at V and 4 bases at J, leaving 5 bases unmatched. The CDR3 length is 15 residues. Germline CDR1 is SEHNR and CDR2 is FQNEAQ (reference sequence). CDR3 in amino acids: CASSPPGQGNEKLFF. Here the CDR3 DNA reads TGTGCCAGCAGCCCTCCGGGACAGGGTAATGAAAAACTGTTTTTT.

Comments on this clonotype: This sequence may be a read error, since a much larger clone differs from it by one base. This rearrangement joins TRBV12-3 or TRBV12-4 to TRBJ2-5; 7 bases align to TRBD2. The CDR3 loop spans 15 amino acids. Trimming removed 6 bases from V and 10 bases from J; junction bases left unmatched: 17. CDR3: CASSHRTPSGGNQYF. DNA of the CDR3: TGTGCCAGCAGCCACCGGACCCCTAGCGGAGGGAACCAGTACTTC.

This clonotype appeared many times. The rearrangement joins TRBV6-5 to TRBJ2-3; D is unresolved. Germline V lookup: CDR1 MNHEY, CDR2 SVGAGI. The V end lost 2 bases, the J end lost 6 bases, and 15 bases lay between the germline ends. The CDR3 spans 15 residues. Here the CDR3 DNA reads TGTGCCAGCAGTTACACAGTGGTCTCCCCGGATACGCAGTATTTT. It translates to CASSYTVVSPDTQYF.

A few counts support this clonotype. The chain carries TRBV19 and TRBJ1-5; D remains unclear. V lost 6 bases and J lost 6, with 12 bases in between. Germline loops: CDR1 LNHDA, CDR2 SQIVND (reference sequence). The CDR3 length is 13 residues. As DNA, the CDR3 is TGTGCCAGTAGCTTCCGGCTTAGTCAGCCCCAGCATTTT. It encodes CASSFRLSQPQHF.

As concerns this clonotype: A read error is possible here, since a much larger clone lies one base away. The chain uses TRBV28 and TRBJ2-2; perhaps TRBD2 as D (6 bases). The CDR3 is 16 amino acids. Germline CDR1 is MDHEN and CDR2 is SYDVKM. As DNA, the CDR3 is TGTGCCAGCACCCTCCCTAGAGCGATCAACACCGGGGGGCTGTTTTTT. Its protein product is CASTLPRAINTGGLFF.

Regarding this clonotype: Given a much more abundant clone one base away, this may be a read error. The V call is TRBV30, the J call TRBJ2-3, with TRBD1 identical over 8 bases. Unmatched junction bases numbered 7, after V lost 4 bases and J lost 4 bases. Germline-derived CDR1 and CDR2 are GTSNPN and SVGIG (reference sequence). This CDR3 region has 14 residues. CDR3 in amino acids: CAWKVAGGADTQYF. DNA of the CDR3: TGTGCCTGGAAGGTGGCAGGGGGCGCAGATACGCAGTATTTT.

With respect to this clonotype: This may come from a read error, since a much larger clone is one base off. The CDR3 ends on some other residue instead of the conserved phenylalanine or tryptophan, so this is likely a read error. This chain connects TRBV27 to TRBJ2-5; D remains unclear. The germline V gene has CDR1 MNHEY and CDR2 SMNVEV (reference sequence). V was cut by 0 bases and J by 2 bases, with 7 bases left in between. The CDR3 contains 14 residues. CDR3 sequence reads: CASSLSIRQETQYY. The CDR3 DNA is TGTGCCAGCAGTTTATCGATAAGGCAAGAGACCCAGTACTAC.

The CDR3 loop is CAWNGGVAEQYF. The CDR3 region has the DNA TGTGCCTGGAATGGGGGGGTCGCCGAGCAGTACTTC. V is TRBV30 and J is TRBJ2-7; 7 bases line up with TRBD2. CDR1 GTSNPN and CDR2 SVGIG come from the germline V gene (reference sequence). CDR3 length: 12 residues. Trimming cost V 4 bases and J 6 bases; bases outside gene matches: 6.

This clonotype was seen a few times. V and J are TRBV11-3 and TRBJ2-1, with TRBD2 matching 7 bases. Germline lookup yields CDR1 SGHNT and CDR2 YENEEA. V shed 4 bases and J 9 bases; nucleotides not matched to a gene: 9. The CDR3 is made up of 14 amino acids. CDR3 loop: CASSSRTSDSEQFF. In DNA form, the CDR3 reads TGTGCCAGCAGCTCTAGGACTAGTGATAGTGAGCAGTTCTTC.

This clonotype was seen at least ten times. The chain uses TRBV5-6 and TRBJ2-7; 8 bases map to TRBD1. CDR1 is SGHDT, CDR2 YYEEEE, per germline. CDR3 length: 11 residues. The J segment lost 13 bases and the V segment lost 0 bases, leaving 3 bases of the junction unmatched. The CDR3 DNA reads as TGTGCCAGCAGCTTGGGGGACAGGCAATACTTC. Translation gives CASSLGDRQYF.

About this clonotype itself: This clone may be a read error of a much larger clone one base away. The gene calls are TRBV7-6 and TRBJ2-1, with TRBD2 matching 8 bases. The CDR3 contains 15 residues. J lost 5 bases, V lost 5 bases, and 8 bases had no gene match. Germline-derived CDR1 and CDR2 are SGHVS and FNYEAQ. The CDR3 region has the DNA TGTGCCAGCAGCACGAGCGGGGGACCCGACAATGAGCAGTTCTTC. Its protein is CASSTSGGPDNEQFF.

The chain employs TRBV20-1 and TRBJ2-3; TRBD2 agrees at 7 bases. CDR1 and CDR2 (germline): DFQATT, SNEGSKA (reference sequence). V lost 8 bases to trimming and J lost 6 bases; unmatched junction nucleotides: 17. CDR3 length equals 15 residues. CDR3 bases: TGCAGTACCATAGGGGAGGGAGGCCCAGCGGATACGCAGTATTTT. Protein: CSTIGEGGPADTQYF.

The chain uses TRBV5-6 and TRBJ1-1, with D unclear. The CDR3 length is 13 residues. The germline gives CDR1 SGHDT, CDR2 YYEEEE. Trimming removed 2 bases from V and 4 bases from J, with 9 bases in between. DNA of the CDR3: TGTGCCAGCAGCTTATCAACCGTCACTGAAGCTTTCTTT. Amino acids: CASSLSTVTEAFF.

As for this clonotype: A clone one base away is much larger, so this may be a read error. The CDR3 DNA is TGCGCCAGCAGCCGAGAAGATTTTATGGGGCTTCGAGGAGGTACGCAGTATTTT. Translation: CASSREDFMGLRGGTQYF. The chain links TRBV4-3 to TRBJ2-3; the D gene could be TRBD1 or TRBD2 (5 bases each). Germline loops: CDR1 LGHNA, CDR2 YSLEER. The germline V and J ends were trimmed by 4 bases and 8 bases, with 28 bases remaining between them. CDR3 length equals 18 residues.

This clonotype was detected only a few times. J is TRBJ2-3 and V is TRBV7-6; 8 positions match TRBD2. The CDR3 consists of 15 residues. CDR1 is SGHVS and CDR2 is FNYEAQ in the germline V gene. The V and J ends lost 2 bases and 4 bases, in that order; junction bases with no gene match: 5. The CDR3: CASSLSGSLADTQYF. The CDR3 coding sequence is TGTGCCAGCAGCTTAAGCGGGAGCTTGGCAGATACGCAGTATTTT. Full variable domain (missing parts from reference TRBV7-6 and TRBJ2-3): GAGVSQSPRYKVTKRGQDVALRCDPISGHVSLYWYRQALGQGPEFLTYFNYEAQQDKSGLPNDRFSAERPEGSISTLTIQRTEQRDSAMYRCASSLSGSLADTQYFGPGTRLTVL.

This clonotype showed up many times. The J gene is TRBJ2-1, the V gene TRBV4-3; 8 positions match TRBD1. The germline gives CDR1 LGHNA, CDR2 YSLEER. The CDR3 totals 16 residues. V was clipped by 0 bases and J by 2 bases; unmatched bases: 3. The CDR3 DNA sequence: TGCGCCAGCAGCCAAGATAGGACAGGGCCCTACAATGAGCAGTTCTTC. It encodes CASSQDRTGPYNEQFF.

This clonotype was observed a handful of times. The V call is TRBV9, the J call TRBJ1-2, with a possible D match to TRBD1 (5 bases). The length of the CDR3 is 19 residues. The V end lost 4 bases, the J end lost 2 bases, and 27 bases lay between the germline ends. Germline loops: CDR1 SGDLS, CDR2 YYNGEE. Here the CDR3 reads CASSTFARDGWPANYGYTF. CDR3 nucleotides: TGTGCCAGCAGCACCTTCGCACGGGACGGCTGGCCCGCGAACTATGGCTACACCTTC.

On this clonotype: In this CDR3 the conserved last residue, phenylalanine or tryptophan, is missing, so a read error is likely. The chain couples TRBV6-6 to TRBJ2-7; unclear D gene. Germline CDR1 MNHNY, CDR2 SVGAGI (reference sequence). The CDR3 loop spans 15 amino acids. DNA for the CDR3: TGTGCCAGCAGTTACTCGTCGCCAGAAACCTACGGGCAGTACCTC. This translates into CASSYSSPETYGQYL.